This TCR beta chain was observed in a study of blood T cell repertoires in COVID-19. Study summary: In each case, the material was cDNA or gDNA derived from T cells, B-cell-depleted T cells, or PBMCs.

The V gene's germline CDR1 is SGHNT and CDR2 YYREEE (reference sequence). V was trimmed by 4 bases and J by 8 bases, leaving 24 bases between them. This CDR3 is built from 16 residues. Only in-frame clones appear in the TCRdb table, and some are missing; sequencing was by immunoSEQ multiplex PCR. The data contain about 32,000 clones, approximately 95% of them singletons. Sequenced input: peripheral blood. This receptor was obtained from a male donor with active COVID-19. The chain carries TRBV5-4 and TRBJ1-2; perhaps TRBD1 as D (6 bases). This CDR3 reads CASSLKTGSRLLGYTF. As DNA, the CDR3 is TGTGCCAGCAGCCTCAAAACAGGGTCGAGGCTTCTCGGCTACACCTTC.